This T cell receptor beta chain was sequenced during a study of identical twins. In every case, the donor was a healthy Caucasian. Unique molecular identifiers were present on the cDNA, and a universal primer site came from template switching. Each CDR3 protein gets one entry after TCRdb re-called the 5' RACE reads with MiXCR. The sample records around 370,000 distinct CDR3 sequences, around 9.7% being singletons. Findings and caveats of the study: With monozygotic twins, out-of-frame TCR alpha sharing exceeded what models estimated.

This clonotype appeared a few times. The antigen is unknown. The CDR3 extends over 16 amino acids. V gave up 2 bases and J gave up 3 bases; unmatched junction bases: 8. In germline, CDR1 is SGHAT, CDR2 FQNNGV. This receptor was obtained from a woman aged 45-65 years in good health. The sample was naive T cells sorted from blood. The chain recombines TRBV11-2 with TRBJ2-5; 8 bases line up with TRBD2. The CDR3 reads CASSLLGRDFKETQYF. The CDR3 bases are TGTGCCAGCAGCTTACTCGGGAGGGATTTTAAAGAGACCCAGTACTTC.